The 30 T cell receptor beta chains presented below share a single source sample, sequenced in a study of T cell responses to AZD1222 COVID-19 vaccine. Method: immunoSEQ multiplex PCR; TCRdb's copy keeps in-frame clones and lacks some. The table has about 150,000 clones, approximately 93% seen once. Sequencing was performed on peripheral blood, taken 28 days after the second AZD1222 dose. The origin of the receptors is an adult who received the AZD1222 COVID-19 vaccine.

This chain connects TRBV19 to TRBJ2-7, with D perhaps given as TRBD1 or TRBD2 (5 bases each). The V gene lost 4 bases and the J gene lost 4 bases, with 14 bases spanning the gap. CDR3 length equals 14 residues. Germline V CDR1 and CDR2: LNHDA, SQIVND (reference sequence). The CDR3 spells CASSTTLGVYEQYF. The CDR3 nucleotides are TGTGCCAGTAGTACCACATTGGGGGTATACGAGCAGTACTTC.

The CDR3 nucleotides are TGTGCCAGCGATAATGGGGACAGGGGTGTTCGTGGGGCCAACGTCCTGACTTTC. Amino acid sequence: CASDNGDRGVRGANVLTF. The rearrangement joins TRBV7-6 to TRBJ2-6; 10 nucleotides match TRBD1. The CDR3 is 18 amino acids. The J segment lost 3 bases and the V segment lost 8 bases, leaving 13 bases of the junction unmatched. Germline-derived CDR1 and CDR2 are SGHVS and FNYEAQ.

The chain couples TRBV7-2 to TRBJ1-1; D remains unclear. Germline CDR1 is SGHTA and CDR2 is FQGNSA. The CDR3 totals 15 residues. The V gene lost 0 bases and the J gene lost 0 bases, with 8 bases spanning the gap. This CDR3 is CASSLAPRLNTEAFF. The CDR3 region has the DNA TGTGCCAGCAGCTTAGCTCCCCGATTGAACACTGAAGCTTTCTTT.

V and J are TRBV27 and TRBJ1-6; D not certain. The V gene's germline CDR1 is MNHEY and CDR2 SMNVEV (reference sequence). The CDR3 totals 17 residues. V lost 5 bases and J 9 bases, leaving 23 bases between the germline ends. CDR3 protein: CASSQRGDPVKFSPLHF. CDR3 DNA sequence: TGTGCCAGCAGTCAGCGGGGAGACCCCGTGAAATTTTCACCCCTCCACTTT.

The V and J genes are TRBV19 and TRBJ1-4, with 8 bases lining up with TRBD1. CDR1 is LNHDA and CDR2 is SQIVND in the germline V gene (reference sequence). The CDR3 length is 16 residues. J gave up 8 bases and V 6 bases, and 14 bases lay outside the gene matches. The CDR3 loop is CASSMEIGTGYEKLFF. In nucleotides, the CDR3 is TGTGCCAGTAGCATGGAGATTGGGACAGGATACGAAAAACTGTTTTTT.

The chain couples TRBV7-3 to TRBJ1-1, with unresolved D. The CDR3 length is 16 residues. Trimming removed 1 base at V and 0 bases at J, with 12 bases between. Germline V gene sequence: CDR1 SGHTA, CDR2 FQGTGA. Written as DNA, the CDR3 is TGTGCCAGCAGCTTAATCCGGGTTCGGATGAACACTGAAGCTTTCTTT. Translated: CASSLIRVRMNTEAFF.

This clone was recorded only once. The chain links TRBV9 to TRBJ2-1, with a possible D match to TRBD1 (6 bases). Germline loops: CDR1 SGDLS, CDR2 YYNGEE. This CDR3 comprises 16 residues. The germline V and J ends were trimmed by 1 base and 2 bases, with 13 bases remaining between them. The CDR3 DNA sequence: TGTGCCAGCAGCGTAATGTCGGCAGGGGCCTACAATGAGCAGTTCTTC. The encoded protein is CASSVMSAGAYNEQFF.

J is TRBJ2-7 and V is TRBV5-1; D is unclear. The germline CDR1 and CDR2 sequences are SGHRS and YFSETQ. The V end lost 0 bases, the J end lost 2 bases, and 6 bases lay between the germline ends. This CDR3 is built from 13 residues. The CDR3 DNA reads as TGCGCCAGCAGCTTGGAGGCAGCCTACGAGCAGTACTTC. It translates to CASSLEAAYEQYF.

The V gene is TRBV11-3, the J gene TRBJ1-3, with a tentative D call TRBD1 (6 bases). Trimming stripped 0 bases from V and 4 bases from J, with 13 bases between. The CDR3 sequence is 16 residues long. Germline loops: CDR1 SGHNT, CDR2 YENEEA. This chain's CDR3 is CASSLDGRTGGNTIYF. The CDR3 DNA follows: TGTGCCAGCAGCTTAGATGGTCGTACAGGGGGAAACACCATATATTTT.

The rearrangement joins TRBV9 to TRBJ2-5, with D possibly TRBD2 on 6 matching bases. Germline assignment: CDR1 SGDLS and CDR2 YYNGEE. CDR3 length: 14 residues. Trimming took off 6 bases at V and 7 bases at J, with 19 bases between the two ends. The CDR3 reads CASTPFDRGWTQYF. In DNA, the CDR3 is TGTGCCAGCACTCCCTTCGACCGGGGGTGGACCCAGTACTTC.

The chain links TRBV5-1 to TRBJ2-1; 11 nucleotides match TRBD2. CDR1 is SGHRS and CDR2 is YFSETQ in the germline V gene. Trimming cost V 3 bases and J 3 bases; bases outside gene matches: 11. The CDR3 is 18 amino acids. The CDR3 nucleotides read TGCGCCAGCAGCTCCGGGACTAGCGGACCCAAGGACTACAATGAGCAGTTCTTC. Translating gives CASSSGTSGPKDYNEQFF.

This clone is a singleton in its sample. The chain carries TRBV18 and TRBJ2-5; 7 nucleotides line up with TRBD1. The CDR3 has 18 residues. J gave up 2 bases and V 0 bases, and 12 bases lay outside the gene matches. Germline CDR1 and CDR2: KGHSH and LQKENI. CDR3 in DNA: TGTGCCAGCTCACCACCTAGGGGGCGTCGGAGGCTACAAGAGACCCAGTACTTC. It codes for CASSPPRGRRRLQETQYF.

The chain is built from TRBV6-1 and TRBJ2-7; D tentatively fits TRBD1 or TRBD2 (5 bases each). V lost 3 bases to trimming and J lost 7 bases, with 19 bases between them. Germline CDR1 MNHNS, CDR2 SASEGT. CDR3 length equals 15 residues. In DNA, the CDR3 is TGTGCCAGCAGTGATTCGGGACGGGCCCTTAGGGAGCAGTACTTC. Translated, it gives CASSDSGRALREQYF.

The V and J genes are TRBV7-2 and TRBJ1-2; D is ambiguous. The CDR3 is 17 residues long. Between the trimmed V and J ends, which lost 0 bases and 0 bases, there was a span of 14 bases. Looked up from germline, CDR1 is SGHTA and CDR2 is FQGNSA. CDR3 DNA sequence: TGTGCCAGCAGCTTAGCGCGGTCAAGGACGTCTAACTATGGCTACACCTTC. Its protein product is CASSLARSRTSNYGYTF.

The chain uses TRBV6-5 and TRBJ1-2, with D maybe TRBD1 (5 bases). CDR3 length: 14 amino acids. CDR1 MNHEY and CDR2 SVGAGI come from the germline V gene. V gave up 7 bases and J gave up 3 bases, with 15 bases separating them. The CDR3 DNA follows: TGTGCCAGCAATAGGGCAGGAGGGGACTATGGCTACACCTTC. Translated, it gives CASNRAGGDYGYTF.

This CDR3 is CASSDARPGQARGGTEAFF. In DNA, the CDR3 is TGTGCCAGCAGCGACGCAAGGCCGGGACAGGCTAGGGGTGGCACTGAAGCTTTCTTT. V usage is TRBV6-2 or TRBV6-3 and J usage is TRBJ1-1, with 8 bases fitting TRBD1. The V gene's germline CDR1 is MNHEY and CDR2 SVGEGT. There are 19 residues in the CDR3. V dropped 6 bases and J dropped 4; count of bases not matched to a gene: 22.

The chain recombines TRBV24-1 with TRBJ2-5, with TRBD1 matching over 9 bases. Germline V gene sequence: CDR1 KGHDR, CDR2 SFDVKD. V was pared by 7 bases and J by 1 base, with 0 bases of the junction left unmatched. The CDR3 covers 13 residues. Written as DNA, the CDR3 is TGTGCCACCAGGGACAGGGGCCAAGAGACCCAGTACTTC. Protein: CATRDRGQETQYF.

The V and J genes are TRBV5-1 and TRBJ1-6, with TRBD1 as a possible D gene (6 bases). The CDR3 runs 17 residues. With 4 bases removed from V and 6 bases from J, the gap between germline ends came to 20 bases. Germline V lookup: CDR1 SGHRS, CDR2 YFSETQ. Written as DNA, the CDR3 is TGCGCCAGCAGCAGGAACCCTCCGGGACAAACTAATTCACCCCTCCACTTT. This sequence encodes CASSRNPPGQTNSPLHF.

The count of this clone is one. The gene calls are TRBV28 and TRBJ1-1, with no clear D. Germline CDR1 reads MDHEN; CDR2 reads SYDVKM. V dropped 3 bases and J dropped 0 bases, with 14 bases sitting between them. This CDR3 spans 16 amino acids. CDR3: CASSFGQWDMNTEAFF. CDR3 sequence (DNA): TGTGCCAGCAGTTTCGGTCAGTGGGATATGAACACTGAAGCTTTCTTT.

Worth noting for this clone: One end of the junction is discordant with germline, which a read error may explain. The chain couples TRBV19 to TRBJ2-5; D assignment may be TRBD1 or TRBD2 (5 bases each). The V gene's germline CDR1 is LNHDA and CDR2 SQIVND (reference sequence). The CDR3 sequence is 14 residues long. In DNA form, the CDR3 reads TGTGCCAGCAGTATATGGGGGAACCAAGAGACCCAGTACTTC. Its protein product is CASSIWGNQETQYF.

V and J are TRBV14 and TRBJ2-4; TRBD1 matches 9 bases. Per the germline V gene, CDR1 is SGHDN and CDR2 is FVKESK. The CDR3 contains 17 residues. The J segment lost 2 bases and the V segment lost 1 base, leaving 6 bases of the junction unmatched. The CDR3 nucleotides read TGTGCCAGCAGCCAAGCCGGGACAGGGCAGTCCAAAAACATTCAGTACTTC. Translation gives CASSQAGTGQSKNIQYF.

This chain connects TRBV5-1 to TRBJ2-2, with 9 bases fitting TRBD2. J lost 3 bases, V lost 2 bases, and 8 bases had no gene match. Germline V gene sequence: CDR1 SGHRS, CDR2 YFSETQ. This CDR3 has 17 residues. CDR3 coding DNA: TGCGCCAGCAGCTTCGCGACCGGGACTAGCTACACCGGGGAGCTGTTTTTT. Encoded protein: CASSFATGTSYTGELFF.

This chain connects TRBV3-1 (or the pseudogene TRBV3-2) to TRBJ2-5; possibly TRBD1 for D (5 bases). Germline V lookup: CDR1 LGHDT, CDR2 YNNKEL (reference sequence). This CDR3 is built from 15 residues. With 1 base removed from V and 1 base from J, the gap between germline ends came to 10 bases. The CDR3 reads CASSQAAGPQETQYF. The CDR3, as DNA: TGTGCCAGCAGCCAAGCGGCAGGGCCCCAAGAGACCCAGTACTTC.

V is TRBV10-3 and J is TRBJ2-1; maybe TRBD1 (6 bases). V was cut by 10 bases and J by 0 bases, with 16 bases left in between. The CDR3 loop spans 15 amino acids. Germline V gene sequence: CDR1 ENHRY, CDR2 SYGVKD. The CDR3 bases are TGTGCCACGGTAGGACAGATAAGCTCCTACAATGAGCAGTTCTTC. Its translation is CATVGQISSYNEQFF.

The chain uses TRBV25-1 and TRBJ1-1, with TRBD1 as a possible D gene (5 bases). CDR1 is MGHDK, CDR2 SYGVNS, per germline. The CDR3 loop spans 14 amino acids. V gave up 3 bases and J gave up 0 bases, with 8 bases separating them. Written as DNA, the CDR3 is TGTGCCAGCAGTGAGCTGACAGTGAACACTGAAGCTTTCTTT. The encoded protein is CASSELTVNTEAFF. Complete variable domain (other parts from reference TRBV25-1 and TRBJ1-1): EADIYQTPRYLVIGTGKKITLECSQTMGHDKMYWYQQDPGMELHLIHYSYGVNSTEKGDLSSESTVSRIRTEHFPLTLESARPSHTSQYLCASSELTVNTEAFFGQGTRLTVV.

This rearrangement joins TRBV9 to TRBJ2-1, with 7 bases lining up with TRBD1. J was trimmed by 4 bases and V by 3 bases; bases with no gene match: 7. CDR1 and CDR2 from the germline V gene are SGDLS and YYNGEE. This CDR3 is 15 amino acids long. The CDR3 protein is CASSASGTVYNEQFF. For the CDR3, the DNA is TGTGCCAGCAGCGCGTCCGGGACAGTGTACAATGAGCAGTTCTTC.

V usage is TRBV4-2 and J usage is TRBJ1-4; D not resolved. Germline V gene lookup returns CDR1 LGHNA and CDR2 YNFKEQ. V lost 1 base to trimming and J lost 8 bases, with 5 bases between them. The CDR3 extends over 12 amino acids. The CDR3 region is CASSQVREKLFF. The CDR3, as DNA: TGTGCCAGCAGCCAAGTCCGAGAAAAACTGTTTTTT.

CDR3 DNA: TGTGCCAGCAGCTTAGAATCGGGAGTCGGGGTGGGACAGCCCCAGCATTTT. Its protein product is CASSLESGVGVGQPQHF. The chain carries TRBV7-6 and TRBJ1-5; D is undetermined. The CDR3 spans 17 residues. In germline, CDR1 is SGHVS, CDR2 FNYEAQ. V lost 1 base and J lost 7, with 20 bases in between.

This clone was recorded a few times. The chain has TRBV5-4 and TRBJ2-1, with 9 bases fitting TRBD2. J lost 0 bases, V lost 0 bases, and 1 base had no gene match. The CDR3 length is 16 residues. Germline V gene sequence: CDR1 SGHNT, CDR2 YYREEE (reference sequence). This CDR3 is CASSLAAGGSYNEQFF. CDR3 coding DNA: TGTGCCAGCAGCTTGGCAGCGGGGGGCTCCTACAATGAGCAGTTCTTC.

The chain uses TRBV27 and TRBJ1-2; no clear D. Germline V gene data show CDR1 as MNHEY and CDR2 as SMNVEV (reference sequence). The CDR3 contains 15 residues. V gave up 2 bases and J gave up 4 bases, with 14 bases separating them. The CDR3 loop is CASSLIGEESYGYTF. The DNA for the CDR3 is TGTGCCAGCAGTTTAATTGGGGAGGAGAGCTATGGCTACACCTTC.